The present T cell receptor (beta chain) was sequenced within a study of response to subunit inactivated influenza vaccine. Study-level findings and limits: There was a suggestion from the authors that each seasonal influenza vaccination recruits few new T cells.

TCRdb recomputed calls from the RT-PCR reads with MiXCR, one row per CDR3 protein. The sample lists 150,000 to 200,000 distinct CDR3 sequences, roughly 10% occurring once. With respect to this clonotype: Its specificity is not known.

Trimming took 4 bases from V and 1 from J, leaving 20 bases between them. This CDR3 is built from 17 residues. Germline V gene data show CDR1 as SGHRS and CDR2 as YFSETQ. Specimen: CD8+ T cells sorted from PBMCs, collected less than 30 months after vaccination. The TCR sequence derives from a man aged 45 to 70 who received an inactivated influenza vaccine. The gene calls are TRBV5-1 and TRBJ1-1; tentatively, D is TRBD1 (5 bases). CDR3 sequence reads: CASSTHTYGGRNTEAFF. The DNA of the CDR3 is TGCGCCAGCAGCACGCATACCTACGGGGGAAGGAACACTGAAGCTTTCTTT.